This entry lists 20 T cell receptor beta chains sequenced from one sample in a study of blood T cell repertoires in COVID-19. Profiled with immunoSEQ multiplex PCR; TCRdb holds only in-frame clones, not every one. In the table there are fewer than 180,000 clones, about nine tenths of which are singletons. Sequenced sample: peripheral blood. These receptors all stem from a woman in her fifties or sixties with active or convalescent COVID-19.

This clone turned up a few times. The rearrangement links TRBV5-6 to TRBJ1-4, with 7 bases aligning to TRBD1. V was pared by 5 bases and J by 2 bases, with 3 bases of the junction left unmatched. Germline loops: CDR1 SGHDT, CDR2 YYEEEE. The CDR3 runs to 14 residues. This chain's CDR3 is CASRMTGTNEKLFF. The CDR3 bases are TGTGCCAGCAGGATGACAGGGACTAATGAAAAACTGTTTTTT.

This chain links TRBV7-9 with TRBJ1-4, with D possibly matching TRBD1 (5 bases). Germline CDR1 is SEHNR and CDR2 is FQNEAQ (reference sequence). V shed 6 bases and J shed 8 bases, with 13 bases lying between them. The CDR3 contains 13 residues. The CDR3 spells CASRGARAEKLFF. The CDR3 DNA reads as TGTGCCAGCAGGGGCGCCAGGGCCGAAAAACTGTTTTTT. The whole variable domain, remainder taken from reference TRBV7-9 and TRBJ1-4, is DTGVSQNPRHKITKRGQNVTFRCDPISEHNRLYWYRQTLGQGPEFLTYFQNEAQLEKSRLLSDRFSAERPKGSFSTLEIQRTEQGDSAMYLCASRGARAEKLFFGSGTQLSVL.

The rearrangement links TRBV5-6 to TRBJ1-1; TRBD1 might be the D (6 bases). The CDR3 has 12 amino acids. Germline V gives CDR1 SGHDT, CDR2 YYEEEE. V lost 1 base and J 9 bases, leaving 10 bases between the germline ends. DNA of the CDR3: TGTGCCAGCAGCTTGCTGGGGGCCAAAGCTTTCTTT. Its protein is CASSLLGAKAFF.

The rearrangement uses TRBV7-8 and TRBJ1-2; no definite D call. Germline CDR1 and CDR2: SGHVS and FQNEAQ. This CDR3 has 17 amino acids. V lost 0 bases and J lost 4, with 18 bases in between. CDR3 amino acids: CASSLAFTNPAVYGYTF. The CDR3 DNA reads TGTGCCAGCAGCTTAGCCTTTACTAATCCGGCAGTCTATGGCTACACCTTC.

As DNA, the CDR3 is TGTGCCAGTAGTGAAACGGACAGACCGAACACTGAAGCTTTCTTT. Translation: CASSETDRPNTEAFF. The rearrangement links TRBV19 to TRBJ1-1, with D possibly matching TRBD1 (6 bases). The CDR3 runs 15 residues. Germline CDR1 is LNHDA and CDR2 is SQIVND (reference sequence). V gave up 5 bases and J gave up 1 base, with 14 bases separating them.

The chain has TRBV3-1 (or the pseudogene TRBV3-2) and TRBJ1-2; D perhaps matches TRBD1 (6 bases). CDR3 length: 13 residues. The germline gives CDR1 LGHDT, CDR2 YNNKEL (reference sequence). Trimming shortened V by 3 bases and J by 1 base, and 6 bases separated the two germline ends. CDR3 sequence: CASSHRGNYGYTF. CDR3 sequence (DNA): TGTGCCAGCAGCCACAGGGGTAACTATGGCTACACCTTC.

This CDR3 is CAISGQAISGNTIYF. As DNA, the CDR3 is TGTGCCATCAGCGGACAGGCCATCTCTGGAAACACCATATATTTT. This sequence joins TRBV10-3 and TRBJ1-3; 7 bases map to TRBD1. CDR1 and CDR2 (germline): ENHRY, SYGVKD. V shed 6 bases, J shed 0 bases, and the junction held 5 bases outside the gene matches. The CDR3 totals 15 residues.

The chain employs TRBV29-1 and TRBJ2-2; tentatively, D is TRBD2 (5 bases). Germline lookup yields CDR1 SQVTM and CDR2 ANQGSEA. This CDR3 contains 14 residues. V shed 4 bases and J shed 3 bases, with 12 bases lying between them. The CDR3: CSVALFGDTGELFF. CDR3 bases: TGCAGCGTTGCCCTGTTCGGGGACACCGGGGAGCTGTTTTTT.

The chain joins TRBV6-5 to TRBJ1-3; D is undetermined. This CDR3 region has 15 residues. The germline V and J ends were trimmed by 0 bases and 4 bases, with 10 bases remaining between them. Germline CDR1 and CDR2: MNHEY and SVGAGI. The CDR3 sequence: CASSYSIQAGNTIYF. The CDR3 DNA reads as TGTGCCAGCAGTTACTCGATTCAGGCGGGAAACACCATATATTTT.

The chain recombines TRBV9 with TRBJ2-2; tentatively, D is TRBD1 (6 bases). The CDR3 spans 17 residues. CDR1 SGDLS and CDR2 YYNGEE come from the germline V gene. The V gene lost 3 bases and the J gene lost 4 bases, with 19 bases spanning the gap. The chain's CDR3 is CASSAPRGTEITGELFF. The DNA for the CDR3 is TGTGCCAGCAGCGCGCCTAGGGGGACGGAGATCACCGGGGAGCTGTTTTTT.

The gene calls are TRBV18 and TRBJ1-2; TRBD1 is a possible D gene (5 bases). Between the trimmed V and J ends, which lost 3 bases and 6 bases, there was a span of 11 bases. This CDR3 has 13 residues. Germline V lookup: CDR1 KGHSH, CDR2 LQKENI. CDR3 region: CASSPDTSDGYTF. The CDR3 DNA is TGTGCCAGCTCACCGGACACCTCGGATGGCTACACCTTC.

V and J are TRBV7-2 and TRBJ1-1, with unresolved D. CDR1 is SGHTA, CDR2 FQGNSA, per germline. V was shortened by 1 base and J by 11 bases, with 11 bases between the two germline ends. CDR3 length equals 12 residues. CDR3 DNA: TGTGCCAGCAGCTTAGATTTCGGAGAGGCTTTCTTT. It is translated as CASSLDFGEAFF. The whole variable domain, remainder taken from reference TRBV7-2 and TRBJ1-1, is GAGVSQSPSNKVTEKGKDVELRCDPISGHTALYWYRQSLGQGLEFLIYFQGNSAPDKSGLPSDRFSAERTGGSVSTLTIQRTQQEDSAVYLCASSLDFGEAFFGQGTRLTVV.

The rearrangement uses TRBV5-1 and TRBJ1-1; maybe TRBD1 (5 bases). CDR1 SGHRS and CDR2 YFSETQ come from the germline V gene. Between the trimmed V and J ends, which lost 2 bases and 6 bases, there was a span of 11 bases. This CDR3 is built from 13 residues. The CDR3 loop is CASSLRQFAEAFF. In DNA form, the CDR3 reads TGCGCCAGCAGCTTAAGACAGTTCGCTGAAGCTTTCTTT.

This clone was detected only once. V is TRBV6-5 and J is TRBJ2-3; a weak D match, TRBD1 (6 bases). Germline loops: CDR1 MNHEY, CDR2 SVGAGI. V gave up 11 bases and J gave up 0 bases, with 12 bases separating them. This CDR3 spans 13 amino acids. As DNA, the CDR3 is TGTGCCGCCCGGACAGCTAGCACAGATACGCAGTATTTT. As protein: CAARTASTDTQYF.

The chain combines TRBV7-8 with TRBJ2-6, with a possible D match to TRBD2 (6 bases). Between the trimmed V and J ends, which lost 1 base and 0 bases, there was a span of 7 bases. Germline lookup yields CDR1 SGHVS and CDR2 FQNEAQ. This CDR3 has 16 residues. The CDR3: CASSLVGGSGANVLTF. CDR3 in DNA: TGTGCCAGCAGCTTAGTGGGGGGCTCTGGGGCCAACGTCCTGACTTTC.

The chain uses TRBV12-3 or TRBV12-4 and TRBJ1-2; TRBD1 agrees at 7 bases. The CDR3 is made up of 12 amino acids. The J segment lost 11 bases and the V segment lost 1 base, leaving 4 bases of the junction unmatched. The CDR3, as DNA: TGTGCCAGCAGTTTAGGAGACAGGGTATACACCTTC. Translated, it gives CASSLGDRVYTF.

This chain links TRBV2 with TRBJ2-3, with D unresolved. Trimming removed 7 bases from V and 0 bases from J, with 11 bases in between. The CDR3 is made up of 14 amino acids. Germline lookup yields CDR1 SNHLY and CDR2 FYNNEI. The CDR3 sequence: CASNDLVSTDTQYF. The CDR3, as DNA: TGTGCCAGCAATGACCTAGTGAGCACAGATACGCAGTATTTT. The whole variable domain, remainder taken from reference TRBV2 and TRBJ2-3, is EPEVTQTPSHQVTQMGQEVILRCVPISNHLYFYWYRQILGQKVEFLVSFYNNEISEKSEIFDDQFSVERPDGSNFTLKIRSTKLEDSAMYFCASNDLVSTDTQYFGPGTRLTVL.

The chain's CDR3 is CASSQEPGLAGGPGETQYF. The CDR3 bases are TGTGCCAGCAGCCAGGAACCGGGACTAGCGGGGGGGCCCGGGGAGACCCAGTACTTC. This chain joins TRBV3-1 (or the pseudogene TRBV3-2) and TRBJ2-5; 16 bases match TRBD2. Germline CDR1 is LGHDT and CDR2 is YNNKEL (reference sequence). This CDR3 is 19 amino acids long. V shed 3 bases and J 5 bases; nucleotides not matched to a gene: 12.

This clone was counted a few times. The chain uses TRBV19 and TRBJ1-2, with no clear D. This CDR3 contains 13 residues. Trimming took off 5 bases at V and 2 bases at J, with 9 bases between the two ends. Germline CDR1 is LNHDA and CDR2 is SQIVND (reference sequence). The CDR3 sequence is CASSLGRNYGYTF. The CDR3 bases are TGTGCCAGTAGTTTAGGCAGGAACTATGGCTACACCTTC.

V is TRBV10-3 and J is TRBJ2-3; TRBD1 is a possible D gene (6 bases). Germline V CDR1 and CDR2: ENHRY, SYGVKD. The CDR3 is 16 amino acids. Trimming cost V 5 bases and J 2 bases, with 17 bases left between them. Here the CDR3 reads CAISLTGGLNTDTQYF. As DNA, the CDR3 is TGTGCCATCAGTCTGACAGGAGGTCTGAACACAGATACGCAGTATTTT.